This passage covers 18 T cell receptor beta chains from one sample sequenced in a study of read filtering for tumor transcriptome and immune sequencing. The library was built from around 380 ng RNA with molecular barcoded adaptors for alpha/delta and beta/gamma chains. TCRdb used MiXCR to reprocess the reads, holding one entry per CDR3 protein. The data hold about 25,000 distinct CDR3 sequences, with 20% to 25% observed a single time. The sample consisted of a population of CD138-negative cells sorted from bone marrow. These receptors all come from a donor aged 40 or older with multiple myeloma.

Turning to this clonotype: The conserved closing phenylalanine or tryptophan is absent in this CDR3, likely reflecting a read error. The genes are TRBV11-3 and TRBJ2-6; 10 positions agree with TRBD1. The CDR3 is made up of 16 amino acids. Germline V lookup: CDR1 SGHNT, CDR2 YENEEA. Losses at the gene ends were 5 bases for V and 2 bases for J; bases not matched to a gene: 3. The CDR3 spells CASSPGQGTGANVLTL. DNA for the CDR3: TGTGCCAGCAGCCCGGGACAGGGGACTGGGGCCAACGTCCTGACTCTC.

This clonotype was detected many times. A much more abundant neighbour one base away suggests this may be a read error. V is TRBV20-1 and J is TRBJ1-4, with 7 nucleotides matching TRBD1. With V trimmed by 2 bases and J by 0 bases, 9 bases remained unmatched. The CDR3 spans 17 residues. Germline loops: CDR1 DFQATT, CDR2 SNEGSKA (reference sequence). CDR3 region: CSARPPGQRTTNEKLFF. In nucleotides, the CDR3 is TGCAGTGCTAGACCTCCGGGACAGAGGACAACTAATGAAAAACTGTTTTTT.

About this clonotype itself: Given a much more abundant clone one base away, this may be a read error. This rearrangement joins TRBV6-6 to TRBJ2-1; maybe TRBD1 (7 bases). Per the germline V gene, CDR1 is MNHNY and CDR2 is SVGAGI (reference sequence). This CDR3 region has 15 residues. The DNA of the CDR3 is TGTGCCAGCAGTTACTTGGAGGGGGCGTACAATGACCAGTTCTTC. Translated: CASSYLEGAYNDQFF.

The chain couples TRBV20-1 to TRBJ1-4; the D is unclear. V lost 1 base and J lost 0, with 12 bases in between. From germline, CDR1 is DFQATT and CDR2 SNEGSKA (reference sequence). This CDR3 has 16 residues. The CDR3 bases are TGCAGTGCTAGAGGACCGGGCCCCGCAACTAATGAAAAACTGTTTTTT. This sequence encodes CSARGPGPATNEKLFF.

This clonotype was seen at least ten times. The J gene is TRBJ1-4, the V gene TRBV5-1; no firm D call. Germline V gene data show CDR1 as SGHRS and CDR2 as YFSETQ. Trimming left V 0 bases short and J 0 bases short, with 6 bases between. CDR3 length: 15 amino acids. The chain's CDR3 is CASSLAPSTNEKLFF. In DNA form, the CDR3 reads TGCGCCAGCAGCTTGGCCCCATCAACTAATGAAAAACTGTTTTTT.

Ten or more counts support this clonotype. The gene calls are TRBV7-8 and TRBJ2-7; D is ambiguous. The length of the CDR3 is 14 residues. Germline lookup yields CDR1 SGHVS and CDR2 FQNEAQ. V was pared by 5 bases and J by 0 bases, with 11 bases between. The CDR3 sequence: CASSAHFNSYEQYF. In DNA, the CDR3 is TGTGCCAGCAGCGCGCATTTCAACTCCTACGAGCAGTACTTC.

This clonotype was seen more than once but under ten times. A much bigger clone sits one base away, suggesting this may be a read error. This chain joins TRBV4-2 and TRBJ2-7; 9 positions match TRBD2. J lost 6 bases, V lost 4 bases, and 7 bases had no gene match. From germline, CDR1 is LGHNA and CDR2 YNFKEQ. This CDR3 is built from 14 residues. CDR3 sequence: CASSLGTSYSEQYF. Here the CDR3 DNA reads TGTGCCAGCAGCCTCGGGACTAGCTACAGCGAGCAGTACTTC.

The V call is TRBV24-1, the J call TRBJ2-1; a weak D match, TRBD2 (6 bases). Germline CDR1 KGHDR, CDR2 SFDVKD. This CDR3 has 17 residues. V was shortened by 1 base and J by 6 bases, with 18 bases between the two germline ends. CDR3 in DNA: TGTGCCACCAGTGATTTTTATCCGGCGGGGCTGGGCAATGAGCAGTTCTTC. Translated, it gives CATSDFYPAGLGNEQFF.

With respect to this clonotype: This may come from a read error, since a much larger clone is one base off. The chain uses TRBV4-1 and TRBJ1-5, with D perhaps TRBD1 (5 bases). CDR3 length: 14 residues. Germline-derived CDR1 and CDR2 are MGHRA and YSYEKL. Trimming cost V 3 bases and J 8 bases, with 14 bases left between them. In DNA form, the CDR3 reads TGCGCCAGCAGCCATCAGGAGGGGAGCGAGCCCCAGCATTTT. Its translation: CASSHQEGSEPQHF.

This clonotype was counted at least ten times. The chain uses TRBV5-1 and TRBJ2-3, with D perhaps TRBD2 (5 bases). The CDR3 loop spans 15 amino acids. CDR1 SGHRS and CDR2 YFSETQ come from the germline V gene. The V and J ends lost 2 bases and 3 bases respectively, with 13 bases between them. In DNA, the CDR3 is TGCGCCAGCAGCTTTAACGGTCGGGGAACAGATACGCAGTATTTT. Residues: CASSFNGRGTDTQYF.

This clonotype was seen only a few times. V is TRBV4-1 and J is TRBJ2-2, with 16 bases identical to TRBD2. The CDR3 is 18 amino acids. J was trimmed by 5 bases and V by 4 bases; bases with no gene match: 7. Germline V gives CDR1 MGHRA, CDR2 YSYEKL. The CDR3, as DNA: TGCGCCAGCAGCCCCGGGACTAGCGGGGGGGCCCGGACCGGGGAGCTGTTTTTT. It translates to CASSPGTSGGARTGELFF.

This chain joins TRBV7-2 and TRBJ2-5, with D perhaps TRBD2 (5 bases). CDR1 is SGHTA and CDR2 is FQGNSA in the germline V gene. The CDR3 loop spans 14 amino acids. The V gene lost 2 bases and the J gene lost 5 bases, with 12 bases spanning the gap. CDR3 residues: CASSLSGSSETQYF. In DNA form, the CDR3 reads TGTGCCAGCAGCTTATCGGGATCCTCGGAGACCCAGTACTTC. The complete variable domain, with remaining parts taken from reference TRBV7-2 and TRBJ2-5, reads GAGVSQSPSNKVTEKGKDVELRCDPISGHTALYWYRQSLGQGLEFLIYFQGNSAPDKSGLPSDRFSAERTGGSVSTLTIQRTQQEDSAVYLCASSLSGSSETQYFGPGTRLLVL.

This clonotype appeared many times. The rearrangement uses TRBV13 and TRBJ2-7; D unclear. Germline V gene lookup returns CDR1 PRHDT and CDR2 FYEKMQ (reference sequence). CDR3 length equals 14 residues. V lost 3 bases to trimming and J lost 4 bases, with 13 bases between them. The CDR3 DNA follows: TGTGCCAGCAGCTTCTTGGGATCCCCTTACGAGCAGTACTTC. Translated: CASSFLGSPYEQYF.

The sample holds a few counts of this clonotype. A much larger clone sits a single nucleotide away, making a read error possible. This sequence joins TRBV20-1 and TRBJ2-5, with 9 bases that match TRBD1. The length of the CDR3 is 13 residues. The junction had 6 bases not matched to a gene; V was cut back by 3 bases and J by 7 bases. The germline V gene encodes CDR1 DFQATT and CDR2 SNEGSKA (reference sequence). The CDR3 region is CSARDRGRGTQYF. CDR3 in DNA: TGCAGTGCTAGGGACAGGGGACGTGGGACCCAGTACTTC.

In regard to this clonotype: A much larger clone lies a single base off, so this may be a read error. The chain uses TRBV7-2 and TRBJ1-3; 7 positions agree with TRBD1. CDR3 length: 14 residues. The germline gives CDR1 SGHTA, CDR2 FQGNSA. As DNA, the CDR3 is TGTGTCAGCAGCTCGGACAGGCCTGGAAACACCATATATTTT. This gives the protein CVSSSDRPGNTIYF. Full variable domain (outside the CDR3, taken from reference TRBV7-2 and TRBJ1-3): GAGVSQSPSNKVTEKGKDVELRCDPISGHTALYWYRQSLGQGLEFLIYFQGNSAPDKSGLPSDRFSAERTGGSVSTLTIQRTQQEDSAVYLCVSSSDRPGNTIYFGEGSWLTVV.

This chain uses TRBV28 with TRBJ1-5; a possible D gene is TRBD1 (5 bases). Germline loops: CDR1 MDHEN, CDR2 SYDVKM. The CDR3 totals 14 residues. V dropped 2 bases and J dropped 6 bases, with 11 bases sitting between them. The CDR3, as DNA: TGTGCCAGCAGTTTACCAGGGATGAGTCAGCCCCAGCATTTT. Encoded protein: CASSLPGMSQPQHF.

The chain combines TRBV29-1 with TRBJ2-3; 9 bases are shared with TRBD1. The V gene end was trimmed by 4 bases and the J gene end by 3 bases; junction bases not matched to a gene: 2. The CDR3 extends over 13 amino acids. Germline-derived CDR1 and CDR2 are SQVTM and ANQGSEA. The chain's CDR3 is CSVGDRATDTQYF. The CDR3 DNA is TGCAGCGTTGGGGACAGGGCTACAGATACGCAGTATTTT.

This clonotype was counted ten times or more. Just one base apart from a much larger clone, this may be a read error. V and J are TRBV29-1 and TRBJ2-3; 9 bases map to TRBD2. This CDR3 has 14 residues. Germline assignment: CDR1 SQVTM and CDR2 ANQGSEA. The CDR3 DNA reads TGCAGCGTTGTGCCAGCGGGGGGTGCAGATACGCAGTCTTTT. Encoded protein: CSVVPAGGADTQSF.